Presented here are 25 T cell receptor beta chains from one specimen sequenced in a study of post-analysis software for immune sequencing data. Built from TCR beta cDNA, the libraries had unique molecular identifiers in them. TCRdb reanalysed the PCR reads using MiXCR and keeps one entry per CDR3 protein. The sample holds about 820,000 distinct CDR3 sequences, around 53% seen once. These receptors lack a known antigen. Regarding the study as a whole: About 5 TRBV segments occurring more often in patients than controls included TRBV5-6, TRBV5-1 and TRBV20-1.

Material: blood. These receptors came from a girl under 18 with multiple sclerosis.

The chain couples TRBV20-1 to TRBJ2-4; 7 nucleotides match TRBD1. The last part of the DNA fits TRBJ2-5 better; the J call may be wrong. The CDR3 is 14 residues long. Germline CDR1 DFQATT, CDR2 SNEGSKA (reference sequence). In DNA form, the CDR3 reads TGCAGTGCTTGGAGGCCGCCACAGGGGGAGACCCAGTACTTC. It specifies CSAWRPPQGETQYF.

The rearrangement links TRBV7-3 to TRBJ2-4, with D perhaps matching TRBD2 (6 bases). V dropped 1 base and J dropped 3 bases, with 13 bases sitting between them. CDR3 length: 16 residues. Germline V gene sequence: CDR1 SGHTA, CDR2 FQGTGA. The CDR3 loop reads CASSLIRQEGKNIQYF. The CDR3 DNA is TGTGCCAGCAGCTTAATCCGCCAGGAGGGCAAAAACATTCAGTACTTC.

This clonotype showed up just a few times. The rearrangement uses TRBV7-7 and TRBJ2-3; the D gene is possibly TRBD1 (6 bases). The CDR3 has 15 amino acids. Germline V gene sequence: CDR1 SSHAT, CDR2 FNYEAQ (reference sequence). With 3 bases removed from V and 3 bases from J, the gap between germline ends came to 13 bases. The DNA of the CDR3 is TGTGCCAGCAGCTTGGGCAGGGGTTGGACAGATACGCAGTATTTT. Translating gives CASSLGRGWTDTQYF.

V gene TRBV7-6 combines with J gene TRBJ2-7; D may be TRBD1 (6 bases). V was cut by 9 bases and J by 2 bases, with 26 bases left in between. Germline CDR1 reads SGHVS; CDR2 reads FNYEAQ. This CDR3 comprises 17 residues. The DNA for the CDR3 is TGTGCCAGTAGCCCTTTAACAGGGAACCCTGAGCCCTACGAGCAGTACTTC. It translates to CASSPLTGNPEPYEQYF.

The chain has TRBV4-1 and TRBJ2-6, with a tentative D call TRBD1 (6 bases). V was pared by 4 bases and J by 3 bases, with 22 bases between. The germline gives CDR1 MGHRA, CDR2 YSYEKL. The CDR3 consists of 19 residues. The CDR3 DNA is TGCGCCAGCAGCCCATTCCGAACGAACATAGGGGGTGGGGCCAACGTCCTGACTTTC. This gives the protein CASSPFRTNIGGGANVLTF.

The rearrangement joins TRBV2 to TRBJ1-1; 9 bases match TRBD1. Germline values: CDR1 SNHLY, CDR2 FYNNEI. The V and J ends lost 7 bases and 1 base, in that order; junction bases with no gene match: 4. This CDR3 spans 14 amino acids. The DNA for the CDR3 is TGTGCCAGCAAGGGGACAGGGACGAACACTGAAGCTTTCTTT. The encoded protein is CASKGTGTNTEAFF.

As regards this clonotype: The junction departs from germline at one end; a sequencing error may be responsible. This chain links TRBV15 with TRBJ2-1, with a tentative D call TRBD2 (5 bases). The germline V gene has CDR1 LNHNV and CDR2 YYDKDF (reference sequence). This CDR3 spans 16 amino acids. The CDR3 here is CATSRDWRTHTYEQDF. DNA for the CDR3: TGTGCCACCAGCAGAGATTGGAGGACTCATACCTACGAGCAGGACTTC.

This CDR3 is CASSSWTEEQFF. The CDR3 region has the DNA TGTGCCAGCAGTTCTTGGACGGAAGAGCAGTTCTTC. This rearrangement joins TRBV12-3 or TRBV12-4 to TRBJ2-1; D not certain. Deletions cut 4 bases from V and 10 bases from J, with 11 bases between. CDR3 length: 12 residues.

The chain carries TRBV5-1 and TRBJ2-5; the D is unclear. CDR3 length equals 15 residues. V lost 0 bases and J lost 4, with 13 bases in between. CDR1 and CDR2 (germline): SGHRS, YFSETQ. CDR3 amino acids: CASSLGLGMGETQYF. The CDR3 region has the DNA TGCGCCAGCAGCTTGGGGCTGGGGATGGGAGAGACCCAGTACTTC.

The gene calls are TRBV29-1 and TRBJ2-7; 8 bases are a match to TRBD2. This CDR3 is 14 amino acids long. The germline CDR1 and CDR2 sequences are SQVTM and ANQGSEA. Losses at the gene ends were 5 bases for V and 0 bases for J; bases not matched to a gene: 6. CDR3 DNA: TGCAGCGTTCGAACCGGGACTAGCTCCTACGAGCAGTACTTC. Translated: CSVRTGTSSYEQYF.

This clonotype was observed a handful of times. This chain joins TRBV20-1 and TRBJ2-3, with 7 bases fitting TRBD2. There are 15 residues in the CDR3. CDR1 and CDR2 (germline): DFQATT, SNEGSKA (reference sequence). The trim removed 4 bases at V and 2 bases at J, leaving 9 bases unmatched. CDR3 region: CSATRLARNTDTQYF. CDR3 in DNA: TGCAGTGCTACCCGACTAGCCCGGAACACAGATACGCAGTATTTT.

The gene calls are TRBV20-1 and TRBJ2-1, with 9 bases that match TRBD2. Looked up from germline, CDR1 is DFQATT and CDR2 is SNEGSKA (reference sequence). The CDR3 has 13 residues. J was trimmed by 9 bases and V by 6 bases; bases with no gene match: 9. The CDR3 reads CSAPVAGVSEQFF. In DNA, the CDR3 is TGCAGTGCCCCAGTAGCGGGAGTTAGTGAGCAGTTCTTC.

The genes are TRBV10-3 and TRBJ2-1; D is uncertain. V was shortened by 4 bases and J by 8 bases, with 6 bases between the two germline ends. Germline CDR1 is ENHRY and CDR2 is SYGVKD. The length of the CDR3 is 11 residues. CDR3 amino acids: CAISVTDEQFF. The CDR3 region has the DNA TGTGCCATCAGTGTAACAGATGAGCAGTTCTTC.

This clonotype came up a few times. This chain links TRBV12-3 or TRBV12-4 with TRBJ2-7; D might be TRBD2 (6 bases). This CDR3 has 14 residues. V lost 8 bases and J 6 bases, leaving 20 bases between the germline ends. CDR3 DNA: TGTGCCAGCGGCCTCGGGGGAGGTTTTTCCGAGCAGTACTTC. Translating gives CASGLGGGFSEQYF.

The chain is built from TRBV12-3 or TRBV12-4 and TRBJ2-1, with a weak D call TRBD1 (7 bases). The V end was cut by 6 bases, the J end by 7 bases, with 16 bases between. The CDR3 is 14 amino acids. The CDR3 is CASSLQGRINEQFF. CDR3 bases: TGTGCCAGCAGCCTACAGGGGAGGATAAATGAGCAGTTCTTC.

The sample holds one count of this clonotype. This chain links TRBV13 with TRBJ2-3; either TRBD1 or TRBD2 may fit D (5 bases each). CDR1 is PRHDT, CDR2 FYEKMQ, per germline (reference sequence). V shed 5 bases and J shed 14 bases, with 20 bases lying between them. CDR3 length: 13 amino acids. CDR3 DNA sequence: TGTGCCAGCAGCAGCCTGGGACCCGGCTTCTCGTATTTT. This gives the protein CASSSLGPGFSYF.

Remarks on this clonotype: Compared with germline, one end of the junction differs, possibly owing to a read error. The rearrangement uses TRBV7-9 and TRBJ2-1, with D perhaps TRBD1 or TRBD2 (6 bases each). Germline assignment: CDR1 SEHNR and CDR2 FQNEAQ (reference sequence). The CDR3 totals 17 residues. The CDR3 DNA reads TGTGTCAGCAGCAACCTTAAGGCGGAGGGGGGTAAAAATGAGCAGTTCTTC. Residues: CVSSNLKAEGGKNEQFF.

The chain uses TRBV27 and TRBJ2-6, with D perhaps matching TRBD2 (6 bases). Germline V CDR1 and CDR2: MNHEY, SMNVEV (reference sequence). This CDR3 is 15 amino acids long. Trimming stripped 3 bases from V and 2 bases from J, with 8 bases between. The CDR3 nucleotides are TGTGCCAGCAGTTTGGAGGGGACTGGGGCCAACGTCCTGACTTTC. It is translated as CASSLEGTGANVLTF. Filled out from reference TRBV27 and TRBJ2-6, the complete variable domain reads EAQVTQNPRYLITVTGKKLTVTCSQNMNHEYMSWYRQDPGLGLRQIYYSMNVEVTDKGDVPEGYKVSRKEKRNFPLILESPSPNQTSLYFCASSLEGTGANVLTFGAGSRLTVL.

This clonotype was counted a few times. This chain joins TRBV29-1 and TRBJ2-7; 9 bases are a match to TRBD1. The CDR3 extends over 16 amino acids. CDR1 SQVTM and CDR2 ANQGSEA come from the germline V gene. Losses at the gene ends were 4 bases for V and 2 bases for J; bases not matched to a gene: 12. In nucleotides, the CDR3 is TGCAGCGTTGGAAATTCCGGGACAGGGCACCCCTACGAGCAGTACTTC. Its protein is CSVGNSGTGHPYEQYF.

The chain recombines TRBV2 with TRBJ2-1, with D possibly being TRBD1 or TRBD2 (5 bases each). The CDR3 contains 15 residues. The ends were cut back, 8 bases at V and 0 bases at J, with 14 bases in the middle. Germline CDR1 SNHLY, CDR2 FYNNEI. CDR3 in amino acids: CASGGSSLSYNEQFF. CDR3 DNA sequence: TGTGCCAGCGGGGGTAGCAGTCTCTCCTACAATGAGCAGTTCTTC.

This clonotype was seen a few times. The J gene is TRBJ2-7, the V gene TRBV29-1; 8 nucleotides agree with TRBD2. Germline V gives CDR1 SQVTM, CDR2 ANQGSEA. This CDR3 is built from 15 residues. Trimming took 4 bases from V and 0 from J; bases not matched to a gene: 8. The CDR3 loop is CSVAHRREASYEQYF. The CDR3 DNA reads TGCAGCGTTGCCCACAGGCGGGAGGCCTCCTACGAGCAGTACTTC.

The genes are TRBV20-1 and TRBJ2-7; the D gene is possibly TRBD2 (6 bases). Deletions cut 3 bases from V and 6 bases from J, with 12 bases between. Germline V CDR1 and CDR2: DFQATT, SNEGSKA (reference sequence). CDR3 length: 12 amino acids. DNA of the CDR3: TGCAGTGCTAGGAGGAGGGCGGGCGAGCAGTACTTC. It is translated as CSARRRAGEQYF.

The chain recombines TRBV12-3 or TRBV12-4 with TRBJ2-3; tentatively, D is TRBD2 (5 bases). CDR3 length equals 15 residues. V was trimmed by 3 bases and J by 1 base, leaving 11 bases between them. DNA for the CDR3: TGTGCCAGCAGTTTGGGAGCGACCCGCACAGATACGCAGTATTTT. It translates to CASSLGATRTDTQYF.

This clonotype has a single count. The chain uses TRBV13 and TRBJ2-5; D might be TRBD1 (5 bases). This CDR3 is 15 amino acids long. The V end lost 5 bases, the J end lost 0 bases, and 13 bases lay between the germline ends. The germline gives CDR1 PRHDT, CDR2 FYEKMQ (reference sequence). The CDR3 protein is CASSTSARDQETQYF. The DNA for the CDR3 is TGTGCCAGCAGCACCTCCGCCAGGGACCAAGAGACCCAGTACTTC.

This clonotype was detected only a few times. V usage is TRBV20-1 and J usage is TRBJ1-2; 11 bases are shared with TRBD1. The CDR3 is made up of 14 amino acids. CDR1 DFQATT and CDR2 SNEGSKA come from the germline V gene (reference sequence). V dropped 5 bases and J dropped 4; count of bases not matched to a gene: 6. The CDR3, as DNA: TGCAGTGCTTCCGGGACAGGGGGTCCCTATGGCTACACCTTC. This encodes CSASGTGGPYGYTF.